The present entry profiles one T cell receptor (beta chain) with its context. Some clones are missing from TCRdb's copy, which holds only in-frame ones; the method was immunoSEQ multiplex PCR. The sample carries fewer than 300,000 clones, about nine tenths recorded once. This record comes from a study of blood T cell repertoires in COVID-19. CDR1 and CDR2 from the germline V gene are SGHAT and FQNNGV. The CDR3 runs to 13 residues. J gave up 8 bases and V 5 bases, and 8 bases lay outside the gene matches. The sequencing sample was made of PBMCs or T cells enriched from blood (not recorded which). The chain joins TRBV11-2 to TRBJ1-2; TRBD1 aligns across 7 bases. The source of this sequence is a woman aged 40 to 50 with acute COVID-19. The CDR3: CASSADRVGGYTF. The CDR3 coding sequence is TGTGCCAGCAGCGCCGACAGGGTTGGCGGCTACACCTTC.